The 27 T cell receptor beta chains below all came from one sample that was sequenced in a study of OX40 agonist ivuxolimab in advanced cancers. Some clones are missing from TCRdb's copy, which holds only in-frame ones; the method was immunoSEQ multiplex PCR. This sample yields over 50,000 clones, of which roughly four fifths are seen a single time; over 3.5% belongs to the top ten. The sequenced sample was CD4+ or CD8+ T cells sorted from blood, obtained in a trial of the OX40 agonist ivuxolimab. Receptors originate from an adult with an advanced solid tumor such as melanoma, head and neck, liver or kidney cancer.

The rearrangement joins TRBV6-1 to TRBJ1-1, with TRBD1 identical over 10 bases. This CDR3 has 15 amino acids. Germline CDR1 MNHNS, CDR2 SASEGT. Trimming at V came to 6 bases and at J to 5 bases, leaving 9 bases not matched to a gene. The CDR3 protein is CASRAPGQGPTEAFF. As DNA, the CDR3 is TGTGCCAGCAGAGCTCCGGGACAGGGGCCTACTGAAGCTTTCTTT.

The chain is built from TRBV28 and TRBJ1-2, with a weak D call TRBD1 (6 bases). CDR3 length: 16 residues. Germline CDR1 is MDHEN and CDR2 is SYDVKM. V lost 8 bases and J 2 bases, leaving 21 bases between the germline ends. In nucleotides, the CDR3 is TGTGCCAGCGGGGTAGGGGGGACACGAAGGAACTATGGCTACACCTTC. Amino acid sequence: CASGVGGTRRNYGYTF.

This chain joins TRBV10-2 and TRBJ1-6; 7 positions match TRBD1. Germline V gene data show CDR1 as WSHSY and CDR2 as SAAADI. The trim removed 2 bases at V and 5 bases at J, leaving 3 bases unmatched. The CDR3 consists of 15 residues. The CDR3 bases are TGCGCCAGCAGTGAGCGGACAGGAGATAATTCACCCCTCCACTTT. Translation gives CASSERTGDNSPLHF.

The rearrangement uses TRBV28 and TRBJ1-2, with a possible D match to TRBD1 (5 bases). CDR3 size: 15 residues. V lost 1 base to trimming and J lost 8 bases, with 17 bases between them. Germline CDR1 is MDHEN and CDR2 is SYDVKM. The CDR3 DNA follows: TGTGCCAGCAGTTTATATGACAGAACTCGCGGGGGCTACACCTTC. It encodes CASSLYDRTRGGYTF.

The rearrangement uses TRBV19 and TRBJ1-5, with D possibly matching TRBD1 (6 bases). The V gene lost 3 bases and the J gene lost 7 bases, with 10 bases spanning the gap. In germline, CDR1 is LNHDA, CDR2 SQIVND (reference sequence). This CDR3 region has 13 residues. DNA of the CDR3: TGTGCCAGTAGTATCACGGACAGCCAGCCCCAGCATTTT. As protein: CASSITDSQPQHF.

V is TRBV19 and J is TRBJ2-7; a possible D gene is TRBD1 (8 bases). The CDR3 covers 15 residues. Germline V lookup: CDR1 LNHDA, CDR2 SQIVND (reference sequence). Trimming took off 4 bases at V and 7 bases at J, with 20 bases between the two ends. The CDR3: CASSRRQGRVEEQYF. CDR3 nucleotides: TGTGCCAGTAGTAGACGACAGGGGAGGGTAGAAGAGCAGTACTTC.

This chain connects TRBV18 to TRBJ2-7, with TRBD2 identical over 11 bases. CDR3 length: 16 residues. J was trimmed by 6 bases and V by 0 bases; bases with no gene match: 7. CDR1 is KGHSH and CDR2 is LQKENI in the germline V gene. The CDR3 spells CASSPPLAGVFREQYF. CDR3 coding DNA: TGTGCCAGCTCACCACCACTAGCGGGGGTGTTCCGCGAGCAGTACTTC.

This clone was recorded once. The CDR3 here is CASSFRGGVKAGYTF. CDR3 nucleotide sequence: TGTGCCAGTAGTTTTCGCGGGGGAGTTAAGGCTGGCTACACCTTC. The rearrangement joins TRBV19 to TRBJ1-2; a possible D gene is TRBD1 (5 bases). The germline CDR1 and CDR2 sequences are LNHDA and SQIVND (reference sequence). The CDR3 spans 15 residues. Trimming pared 5 bases from V and 7 bases from J, leaving 20 bases between.

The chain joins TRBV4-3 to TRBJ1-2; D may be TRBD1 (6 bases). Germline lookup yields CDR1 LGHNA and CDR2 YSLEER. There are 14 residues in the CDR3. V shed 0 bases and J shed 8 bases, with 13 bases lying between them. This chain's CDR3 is CASSQDTGRDGYTF. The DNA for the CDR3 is TGCGCCAGCAGCCAAGATACAGGGAGGGACGGCTACACCTTC.

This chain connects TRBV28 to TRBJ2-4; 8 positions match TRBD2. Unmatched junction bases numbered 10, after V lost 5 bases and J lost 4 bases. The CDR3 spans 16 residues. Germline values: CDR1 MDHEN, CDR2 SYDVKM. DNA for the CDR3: TGTGCCAGCAGTCCCGTCGCCGGGGGGGTTAAAAACATTCAGTACTTC. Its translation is CASSPVAGGVKNIQYF. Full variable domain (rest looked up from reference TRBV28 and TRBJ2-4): DVKVTQSSRYLVKRTGEKVFLECVQDMDHENMFWYRQDPGLGLRLIYFSYDVKMKEKGDIPEGYSVSREKKERFSLILESASTNQTSMYLCASSPVAGGVKNIQYFGAGTRLSVL.

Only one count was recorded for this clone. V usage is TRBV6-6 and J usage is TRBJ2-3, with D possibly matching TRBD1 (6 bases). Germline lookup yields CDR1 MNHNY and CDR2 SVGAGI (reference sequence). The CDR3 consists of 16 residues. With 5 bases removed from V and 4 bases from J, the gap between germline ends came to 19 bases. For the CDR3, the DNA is TGTGCCAGCAGTCCATATCCCGGGACACAGGCAGATACGCAGTATTTT. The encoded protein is CASSPYPGTQADTQYF.

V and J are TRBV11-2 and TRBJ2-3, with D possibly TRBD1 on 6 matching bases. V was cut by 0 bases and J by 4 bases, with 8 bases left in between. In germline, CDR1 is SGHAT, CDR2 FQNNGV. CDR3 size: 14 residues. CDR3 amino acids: CASSLDGGADTQYF. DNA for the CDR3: TGTGCCAGCAGCTTAGATGGGGGCGCAGATACGCAGTATTTT.

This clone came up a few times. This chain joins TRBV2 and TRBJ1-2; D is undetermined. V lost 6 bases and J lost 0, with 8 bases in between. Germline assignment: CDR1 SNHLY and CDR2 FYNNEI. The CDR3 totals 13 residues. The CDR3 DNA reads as TGTGCCAGCAGCGGAGACTCTAACTATGGCTACACCTTC. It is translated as CASSGDSNYGYTF.

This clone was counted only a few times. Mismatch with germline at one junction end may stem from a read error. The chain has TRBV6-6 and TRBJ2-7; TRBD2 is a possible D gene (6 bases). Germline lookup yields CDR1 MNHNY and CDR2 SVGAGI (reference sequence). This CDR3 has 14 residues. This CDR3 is CASSPPGLPYEQYF. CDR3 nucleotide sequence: TGTGCCAGCAGCCCTCCGGGACTGCCCTATGAGCAGTACTTC.

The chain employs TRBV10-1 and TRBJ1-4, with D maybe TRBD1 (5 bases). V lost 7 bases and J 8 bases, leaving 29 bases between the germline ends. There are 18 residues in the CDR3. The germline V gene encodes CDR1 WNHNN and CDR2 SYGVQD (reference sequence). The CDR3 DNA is TGCGCCAGCACCGAGATACATAAAGCGGCTCCCTGGGGCGAAAAACTGTTTTTT. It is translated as CASTEIHKAAPWGEKLFF.

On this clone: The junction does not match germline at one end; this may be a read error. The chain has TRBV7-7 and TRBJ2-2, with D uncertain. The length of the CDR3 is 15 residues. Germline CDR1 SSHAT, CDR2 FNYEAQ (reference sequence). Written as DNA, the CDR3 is TGTGCTAGCAGCTTAGGTCATTCAGGCGCCGGGGAGCTGTTTTTT. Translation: CASSLGHSGAGELFF.

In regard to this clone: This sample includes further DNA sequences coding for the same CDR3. As DNA, the CDR3 is TGTGCCAGCAGCCTTCAGGAGACCCAGTACTTC. It codes for CASSLQETQYF. V is TRBV7-9 and J is TRBJ2-5; D uncertain. Germline V gene sequence: CDR1 SEHNR, CDR2 FQNEAQ (reference sequence). There are 11 residues in the CDR3. Trimming cost V 5 bases and J 5 bases, with 6 bases left between them.

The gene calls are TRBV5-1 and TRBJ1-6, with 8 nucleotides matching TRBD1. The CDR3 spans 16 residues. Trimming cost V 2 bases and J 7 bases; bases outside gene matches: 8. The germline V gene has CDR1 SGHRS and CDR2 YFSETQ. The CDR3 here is CASSFLPGQENSPLHF. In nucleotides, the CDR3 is TGCGCCAGCAGCTTCTTACCGGGACAGGAAAATTCACCCCTCCACTTT.

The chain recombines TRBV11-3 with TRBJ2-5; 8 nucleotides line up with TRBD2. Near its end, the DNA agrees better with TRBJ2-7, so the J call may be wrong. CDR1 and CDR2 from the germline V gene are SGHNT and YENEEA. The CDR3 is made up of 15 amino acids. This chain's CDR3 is CASSSTQSGGHEQYF. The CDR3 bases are TGTGCCAGCAGCTCAACACAAAGCGGGGGCCACGAGCAGTACTTC.

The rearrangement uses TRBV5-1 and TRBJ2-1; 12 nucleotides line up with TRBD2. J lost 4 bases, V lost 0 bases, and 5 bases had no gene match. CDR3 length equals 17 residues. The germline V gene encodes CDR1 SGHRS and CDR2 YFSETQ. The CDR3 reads CASSLALAGGPYNEQFF. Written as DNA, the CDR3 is TGCGCCAGCAGCTTGGCTCTAGCGGGGGGGCCTTACAATGAGCAGTTCTTC.

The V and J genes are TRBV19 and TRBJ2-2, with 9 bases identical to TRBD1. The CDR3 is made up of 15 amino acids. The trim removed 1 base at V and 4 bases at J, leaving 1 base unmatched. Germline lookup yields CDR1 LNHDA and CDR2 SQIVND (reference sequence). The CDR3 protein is CASSIGQGGTGELFF. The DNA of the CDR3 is TGTGCCAGTAGTATAGGACAGGGGGGCACCGGGGAGCTGTTTTTT.

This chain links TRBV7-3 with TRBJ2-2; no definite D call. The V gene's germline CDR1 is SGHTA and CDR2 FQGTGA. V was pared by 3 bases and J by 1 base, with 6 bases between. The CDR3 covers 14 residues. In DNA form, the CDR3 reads TGTGCCAGCAGCTTTTTACGGAACACCGGGGAGCTGTTTTTT. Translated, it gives CASSFLRNTGELFF. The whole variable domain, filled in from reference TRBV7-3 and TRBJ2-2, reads GAGVSQTPSNKVTEKGKYVELRCDPISGHTALYWYRQSLGQGPEFLIYFQGTGAADDSGLPNDRFFAVRPEGSVSTLKIQRTERGDSAVYLCASSFLRNTGELFFGEGSRLTVL.

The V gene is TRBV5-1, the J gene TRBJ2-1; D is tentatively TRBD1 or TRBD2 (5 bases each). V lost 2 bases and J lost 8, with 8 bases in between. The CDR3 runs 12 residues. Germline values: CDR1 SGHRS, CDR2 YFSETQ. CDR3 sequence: CASSLRGDEQFF. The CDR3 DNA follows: TGCGCCAGCAGCTTAAGGGGAGATGAGCAGTTCTTC.

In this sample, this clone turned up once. DNA of the CDR3: TGTGCCAGCAGCTTAGCAGGTGCCCACTATGGCTACACCTTC. Residues: CASSLAGAHYGYTF. The V call is TRBV7-9, the J call TRBJ1-2; no reliable D call. V lost 0 bases, J lost 3 bases, and 8 bases lay in between. The CDR3 runs to 14 residues. Germline values: CDR1 SEHNR, CDR2 FQNEAQ (reference sequence).

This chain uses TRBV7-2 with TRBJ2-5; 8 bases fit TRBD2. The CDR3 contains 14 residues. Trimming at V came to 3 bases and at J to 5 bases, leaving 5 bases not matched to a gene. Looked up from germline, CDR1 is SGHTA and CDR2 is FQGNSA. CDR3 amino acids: CASSFRGGRETQYF. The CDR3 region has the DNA TGTGCCAGCAGCTTCCGCGGGGGGAGGGAGACCCAGTACTTC.

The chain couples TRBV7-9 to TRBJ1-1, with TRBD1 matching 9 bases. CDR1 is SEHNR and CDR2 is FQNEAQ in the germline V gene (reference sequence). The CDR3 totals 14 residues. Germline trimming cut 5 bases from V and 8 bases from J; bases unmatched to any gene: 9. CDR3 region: CASSETGGSAEAFF. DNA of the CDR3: TGTGCCAGCAGCGAGACAGGGGGAAGTGCCGAAGCTTTCTTT.

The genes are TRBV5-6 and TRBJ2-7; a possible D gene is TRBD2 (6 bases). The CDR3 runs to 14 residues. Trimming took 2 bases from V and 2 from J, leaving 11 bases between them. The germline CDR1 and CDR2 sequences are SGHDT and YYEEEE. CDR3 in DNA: TGTGCCAGCAGCTTCGGGGGACGGACCTACGAGCAGTACTTC. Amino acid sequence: CASSFGGRTYEQYF.